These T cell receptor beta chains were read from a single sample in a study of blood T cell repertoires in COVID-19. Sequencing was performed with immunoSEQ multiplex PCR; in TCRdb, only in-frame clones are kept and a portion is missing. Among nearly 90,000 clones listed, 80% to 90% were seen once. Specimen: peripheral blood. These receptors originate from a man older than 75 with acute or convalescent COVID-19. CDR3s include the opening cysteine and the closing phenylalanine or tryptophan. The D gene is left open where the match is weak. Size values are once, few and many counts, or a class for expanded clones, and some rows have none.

DNA: TGTGCCAGCAGCTTTGTGACAGCCGGCGGGGAGCTGTTTTTT; CDR3: CASSFVTAGGELFF; V: TRBV7-3; size: few; J: TRBJ2-2; D: NA
DNA: TGTGCCAGCAGTTTGAGGGGGCGCGGAGACGAGCAGTACTTC; CDR3: CASSLRGRGDEQYF; V: TRBV28; size: NA; J: TRBJ2-7; D: TRBD1
DNA: TGTGCCATCAGTGAGTCGTCCGGGGGAACTAATGAAAAACTGTTTTTT; CDR3: CAISESSGGTNEKLFF; V: TRBV10-3; size: NA; J: TRBJ1-4; D: NA
DNA: TGTGCCAGCAGTCCTCGGACTAGCGGGGGGGTCTCCTACAATGAGCAGTTCTTC; CDR3: CASSPRTSGGVSYNEQFF; V: TRBV6-6; size: NA; J: TRBJ2-1; D: TRBD2
DNA: TGTGCCAGCAGTTACTCGAGCGGGGGTGGACGGGGGACCCAGTACTTC; CDR3: CASSYSSGGGRGTQYF; V: TRBV6-5; size: NA; J: TRBJ2-5; D: TRBD2
DNA: TGTGCCAGCTCACCGTATGGGGGCCTATCACGGGAAAAACTGTTTTTT; CDR3: CASSPYGGLSREKLFF; V: TRBV18; size: few; J: TRBJ1-4; D: NA
DNA: TGTGCCAGCAGCCAAGATTTTCGAGAGACAGCCTATGGGGAGACCCAGTACTTC; CDR3: CASSQDFRETAYGETQYF; V: TRBV3-1/TRBV3-2; size: NA; J: TRBJ2-5; D: NA
DNA: TGTGCCTGGAGTGTTACTAGCGGGAGGCCTACTTTGGACAATGAGCAGTTCTTC; CDR3: CAWSVTSGRPTLDNEQFF; V: TRBV30; size: NA; J: TRBJ2-1; D: TRBD2
DNA: TGTGCCAGCAGCTTGGGGGCGGGGGCAGAGGGCTATGGCTACACCTTC; CDR3: CASSLGAGAEGYGYTF; V: TRBV5-4; size: NA; J: TRBJ1-2; D: NA
DNA: TGTGCCTGGAGTAGGGGGACAGTAGCGGGATGGGAGTACGAGCAGTACTTC; CDR3: CAWSRGTVAGWEYEQYF; V: TRBV30; size: once; J: TRBJ2-7; D: NA